This T cell receptor beta chain comes out of a study of blood T cell repertoires in COVID-19. Background on the study: T cells, B-cell-depleted T cells, or PBMCs supplied cDNA or gDNA.

As handled by the study authors: It was from reference gene primer amplification that nucleated cell counts were estimated. Method: immunoSEQ multiplex PCR; TCRdb's copy keeps in-frame clones and lacks some. V, J and clone size are those of that table, while D and trimming were read from the DNA. The sample yields 35,000 to 50,000 clones, about 89% seen once. The material sequenced was peripheral blood. This receptor was identified in a woman aged 30 to 39 in a cohort sampled during active COVID-19.

CDR3 in DNA: TGTGCCAGCAGCTTAGAGGGGCTGGGTCAGCCCCAGCATTTT. It codes for CASSLEGLGQPQHF. The rearrangement uses TRBV11-2 and TRBJ1-5; a possible D gene is TRBD1 (5 bases). V lost 0 bases, J lost 6 bases, and 9 bases lay in between. The CDR3 is made up of 14 amino acids. Germline-derived CDR1 and CDR2 are SGHAT and FQNNGV.